The rows below give T cell receptor beta chains drawn from one sample of a study of shared clonotypes between healthy human individuals. The method was immunoSEQ multiplex PCR; TCRdb's version includes in-frame clones alone and lacks a portion of them. Of some 650,000 clones listed, approximately 97% are singletons. The sample consisted of naive CD4+ T cells sorted from blood. Every receptor here comes from a woman in her thirties in good health. CDR3s include the opening cysteine and the closing phenylalanine or tryptophan. A D gene is named only where the DNA matches it firmly. Some rows mark clone size as missing; the rest say once, few, many or name a class of expanded clone.

TRBJ1-3 NA TRBV2 NA CASSAKKGNSGNTIYF TGTGCCAGCAGTGCGAAAAAAGGGAACTCTGGAAACACCATATATTTT
TRBJ2-7 NA TRBV11-1 NA CASSFLGQLNEQYF TGTGCCAGCAGCTTTCTAGGGCAGCTCAACGAGCAGTACTTC
TRBJ1-5 NA TRBV30 NA CAWSRTDNQPQHF TGTGCCTGGAGTCGGACAGACAATCAGCCCCAGCATTTT
TRBJ1-5 NA TRBV23-1 NA CASSQSVPGYSNQPQHF TGCGCCAGCAGTCAATCGGTCCCGGGGTATAGCAATCAGCCCCAGCATTTT
TRBJ1-1 NA TRBV15 NA CATSRDQRVNTEAFF TGTGCCACCAGCAGAGATCAGAGGGTGAACACTGAAGCTTTCTTT
TRBJ2-7 NA TRBV28 NA CASSFRILYEQYF TGTGCCAGCAGTTTCAGGATTCTCTACGAGCAGTACTTC
TRBJ2-3 NA TRBV28 NA CASKRGGTDTQYF TGTGCCAGCAAGAGGGGGGGCACAGATACGCAGTATTTT
TRBJ2-2 NA TRBV28 NA CASSLYNLAGELFF TGTGCCAGCAGTTTGTATAACCTAGCCGGGGAGCTGTTTTTT
TRBJ1-1 NA TRBV7-9 NA CASSPGTEAFF TGTGCCAGCAGCCCCGGGACAGAAGCTTTCTTT
TRBJ1-2 NA TRBV5-1 once CASRGGSGARVYGYTF TGCGCCAGCAGGGGGGGTAGTGGCGCCCGCGTCTATGGCTACACCTTC
TRBJ1-5 NA TRBV18 NA CASSDTNQPQHF TGTGCCAGCTCAGACACCAATCAGCCCCAGCATTTT
TRBJ1-5 NA TRBV7-9 NA CASSPRTSQPQHF TGTGCCAGCAGCCCTCGGACCTCTCAGCCCCAGCATTTT
TRBJ2-1 TRBD1 TRBV25-1 NA CASSDATGMWYNEQFF TGTGCCAGCAGTGATGCGACAGGGATGTGGTACAATGAGCAGTTCTTC
TRBJ2-6 NA TRBV5-1 NA CASSFTGTGANVLTF TGCGCCAGCAGCTTCACAGGGACCGGGGCCAACGTCCTGACTTTC
TRBJ1-3 NA TRBV28 NA CASSTPGAPTIYF TGTGCCAGCAGTACACCGGGGGCTCCCACCATATATTTT
TRBJ2-1 NA TRBV27 NA CASSLDGGEQFF TGTGCCAGCAGTTTAGATGGTGGGGAGCAGTTCTTC
TRBJ1-5 NA TRBV6-1 NA CASRPRGLSQPQHF TGTGCCAGCCGACCGCGAGGGTTAAGTCAGCCCCAGCATTTT
TRBJ2-1 NA TRBV29-1 NA CSVDPRRGAYNEQFF TGCAGCGTAGATCCCCGGAGGGGGGCCTACAATGAGCAGTTCTTC
TRBJ1-4 NA TRBV28 NA CASSPQDSNEKLFF TGTGCCAGCAGTCCGCAGGACTCTAATGAAAAACTGTTTTTT
TRBJ2-2 NA TRBV5-4 NA CASSLLLTGTNTGELFF TGTGCCAGCAGCTTATTGTTAACGGGGACGAACACCGGGGAGCTGTTTTTT
TRBJ2-2 NA TRBV5-4 NA CASSSPQEKNTGELFF TGTGCCAGCAGCTCCCCCCAGGAAAAGAACACCGGGGAGCTGTTTTTT
TRBJ2-7 NA TRBV9 NA CASSPGGGSYEQYF TGTGCCAGCAGCCCAGGAGGGGGCTCCTACGAGCAGTACTTC
TRBJ2-5 TRBD2 TRBV29-1 NA CSVDEDGLAGGFGETQYF TGCAGCGTTGACGAGGATGGACTAGCGGGAGGATTTGGAGAGACCCAGTACTTC
TRBJ2-2 NA TRBV11-2 once CASSSELGSGELFF TGTGCCAGCAGCTCCGAGTTAGGTTCCGGGGAGCTGTTTTTT
TRBJ2-3 NA TRBV2 NA CASLSGSTDTQYF TGTGCCAGCCTGAGCGGTAGCACAGATACGCAGTATTTT
TRBJ2-1 NA TRBV2 NA CASSESGDGHTLSSYNEQFF TGTGCCAGCAGTGAATCAGGGGACGGACACACTTTAAGCTCCTACAATGAGCAGTTCTTC
TRBJ1-2 TRBD1 TRBV28 NA CASSSGTGGEYGYTF TGTGCCAGCAGTTCCGGGACAGGAGGGGAGTATGGCTACACCTTC
TRBJ1-1 NA TRBV11-1 NA CASSRQVLNTEAFF TGTGCCAGCAGCAGACAAGTCTTGAACACTGAAGCTTTCTTT
TRBJ2-3 NA TRBV28 NA CASSSVSPDTQYF TGTGCCAGCAGTTCCGTCTCGCCAGATACGCAGTATTTT
TRBJ2-5 TRBD1 TRBV14 NA CASSHHRDRRETQYF TGTGCCAGCAGCCACCACCGGGACAGGAGAGAGACCCAGTACTTC
TRBJ2-5 NA TRBV25-1 NA CASSVGGPRYF TGTGCCAGCAGTGTCGGGGGCCCCCGGTACTTC
TRBJ1-3 NA TRBV14 NA CASSHLAAGGNTIYF TGTGCCAGCAGCCACTTGGCGGCAGGAGGAAACACCATATATTTT
TRBJ2-4 NA TRBV6-1 NA CASSEPAHYIQYF TGTGCCAGCAGTGAACCGGCCCACTACATTCAGTACTTC
TRBJ2-1 NA TRBV19 NA CASSLRGHAELPPYNEQFF TGTGCCAGTAGCCTACGGGGCCACGCCGAGCTCCCTCCCTACAATGAGCAGTTCTTC
TRBJ1-1 TRBD1 TRBV5-1 NA CASRPGTARNTEAFF TGCGCCAGCAGGCCCGGGACAGCGCGGAACACTGAAGCTTTCTTT
TRBJ1-2 TRBD1 TRBV2 NA CASSPDRGHGGYTF TGTGCCAGCAGTCCAGACAGGGGGCATGGAGGCTACACCTTC
TRBJ1-5 NA TRBV6-6 NA CASSLGAHQPQHF TGTGCCAGCAGTTTGGGGGCGCATCAGCCCCAGCATTTT
TRBJ1-1 NA TRBV2 NA CASSASRQAIEAFF TGTGCCAGCAGTGCGAGTAGACAGGCGATTGAAGCTTTCTTT
TRBJ2-6 NA TRBV5-1 once CASSSSGQSSGANVLTF TGCGCCAGCAGCTCTTCCGGACAGTCCTCTGGGGCCAACGTCCTGACTTTC
TRBJ2-2 NA TRBV18 NA CASSPVREGRELFF TGTGCCAGCTCCCCAGTGCGGGAAGGACGGGAGCTGTTTTTT
TRBJ1-4 NA TRBV4-1 once CASSQPSTVPNEKLFF TGCGCCAGCAGCCAACCTTCCACGGTCCCCAATGAAAAACTGTTTTTT
TRBJ2-7 TRBD2 TRBV19 NA CASSKRDPYEQYF TGTGCCAGTTCCAAGCGGGATCCCTACGAGCAGTACTTC
TRBJ1-2 NA TRBV30 NA CAWSAAPLEAGGYTF TGTGCCTGGAGTGCAGCACCACTGGAGGCGGGTGGCTACACCTTC
TRBJ1-1 NA TRBV28 NA CASTGPHTEAFF TGTGCCAGCACCGGACCTCACACTGAAGCTTTCTTT
TRBJ1-5 NA TRBV5-1 NA CASSLGVGDGSNQPQHF TGCGCCAGCAGCTTGGGGGTAGGCGACGGTTCCAATCAGCCCCAGCATTTT
TRBJ2-7 NA TRBV28 NA CASSPGAGYEQYF TGTGCCAGCAGTCCCGGGGCGGGGTACGAGCAGTACTTC
TRBJ2-7 NA TRBV7-9 NA CASSLVPPRSYEQYF TGTGCCAGCAGCTTAGTTCCTCCTCGGAGCTACGAGCAGTACTTC
TRBJ2-2 TRBD2 TRBV2 NA CASSDRPSGNTGELFF TGTGCCAGCAGTGATAGGCCTAGCGGGAACACCGGGGAGCTGTTTTTT
TRBJ2-7 NA TRBV27 NA CASRRAPVEGEYEQYF TGTGCCAGCAGGCGGGCCCCGGTGGAAGGGGAATACGAGCAGTACTTC
TRBJ1-2 NA TRBV6-5 NA CASRQTGTYGYTF TGTGCCAGCAGGCAAACAGGGACCTATGGCTACACCTTC
TRBJ1-4 NA TRBV5-1 NA CASSLGGGGKATNEKLFF TGCGCCAGCAGCTTGGGCGGGGGAGGCAAGGCAACTAATGAAAAACTGTTTTTT
TRBJ1-4 NA TRBV5-4 NA CASSLPGSPNEKLFF TGTGCCAGCAGCTTGCCTGGGTCCCCTAATGAAAAACTGTTTTTT
TRBJ2-5 NA TRBV7-9 NA CASSTAPQETQYF TGTGCCAGCAGCACGGCCCCCCAAGAGACCCAGTACTTC
TRBJ2-7 NA TRBV19 NA CASSPHPGLSIRSYEQYF TGTGCCAGTAGTCCTCACCCCGGACTATCCATTCGGTCCTACGAGCAGTACTTC